The 7 T cell receptor beta chains below come from one sample, sequenced in a study of T cells in Graves' hyperthyroidism and ophthalmopathy. The investigators amplified TCR beta CDR3 regions from RNA transcripts. When the TCR CDR3 underwent first-round RT-PCR, the HTBI primer set was used. MiXCR, applied by TCRdb to the multiplex PCR reads, yields one record per CDR3 protein. The repertoire holds about 640,000 distinct CDR3 sequences, with under 25% as singletons. Sequenced material: blood. The receptors were sampled from a man aged 25 to 40 with Graves' ophthalmopathy.

This chain links TRBV5-1 with TRBJ2-7; 9 nucleotides align to TRBD1. The CDR3 spans 15 residues. The junction had 6 bases not matched to a gene; V was cut back by 0 bases and J by 5 bases. Germline V gene sequence: CDR1 SGHRS, CDR2 YFSETQ. CDR3 DNA: TGCGCCAGCAGCTTGGCGGGGGACAGGGAGCACGAGCAGTACTTC. Its protein is CASSLAGDREHEQYF.

This clonotype appeared a few times. J is TRBJ1-2 and V is TRBV29-1, with no clear D. From germline, CDR1 is SQVTM and CDR2 ANQGSEA. The V end was cut by 0 bases, the J end by 7 bases, with 9 bases between. The CDR3 has 12 amino acids. The CDR3 coding sequence is TGCAGCGTTGAAGATCGCGGTTCTGGCTACACCTTC. Amino acid sequence: CSVEDRGSGYTF.

The chain has TRBV6-1 and TRBJ2-1; D uncertain. Per the germline V gene, CDR1 is MNHNS and CDR2 is SASEGT. This CDR3 comprises 14 residues. Trimming stripped 6 bases from V and 5 bases from J, with 14 bases between. The CDR3 coding sequence is TGTGCCAGCAGGTTAGAATACCCTAACAATGAGCAGTTCTTC. Translation: CASRLEYPNNEQFF.

The chain recombines TRBV28 with TRBJ1-5; TRBD1 matches at 7 bases. Germline V gene sequence: CDR1 MDHEN, CDR2 SYDVKM. The V gene end was trimmed by 1 base and the J gene end by 7 bases; junction bases not matched to a gene: 10. This CDR3 contains 16 residues. CDR3 in DNA: TGTGCCAGCAGTTTATTGGGGACAGACCAAGGCCAGCCCCAGCATTTT. This translates into CASSLLGTDQGQPQHF. Based on the CDR3 plus reference TRBV28 and TRBJ1-5, the full variable domain is DVKVTQSSRYLVKRTGEKVFLECVQDMDHENMFWYRQDPGLGLRLIYFSYDVKMKEKGDIPEGYSVSREKKERFSLILESASTNQTSMYLCASSLLGTDQGQPQHFGDGTRLSIL.

This chain connects TRBV6-5 to TRBJ2-3; unclear D gene. With 2 bases removed from V and 0 bases from J, the gap between germline ends came to 9 bases. The CDR3 is 15 amino acids. Germline CDR1 reads MNHEY; CDR2 reads SVGAGI. Here the CDR3 reads CASSYGTPSTDTQYF. The CDR3 DNA is TGTGCCAGCAGTTACGGAACTCCTAGCACAGATACGCAGTATTTT.

In this sample, this clonotype turned up a few times. The chain couples TRBV29-1 to TRBJ1-1; no firm D call. Germline loops: CDR1 SQVTM, CDR2 ANQGSEA. V was trimmed by 4 bases and J by 0 bases, leaving 15 bases between them. This CDR3 has 15 amino acids. CDR3 residues: CSVGPTVGVNTEAFF. CDR3 nucleotides: TGCAGCGTTGGACCCACGGTAGGCGTGAACACTGAAGCTTTCTTT.

This clonotype was detected many times. V and J are TRBV30 and TRBJ2-2; tentative D call: TRBD2 (5 bases). Germline V CDR1 and CDR2: GTSNPN, SVGIG (reference sequence). V dropped 7 bases and J dropped 5 bases, with 8 bases sitting between them. The CDR3 length is 11 residues. The DNA for the CDR3 is TGTGCCTTATGGAGGACCGGGGAGCTGTTTTTT. This codes for CALWRTGELFF.